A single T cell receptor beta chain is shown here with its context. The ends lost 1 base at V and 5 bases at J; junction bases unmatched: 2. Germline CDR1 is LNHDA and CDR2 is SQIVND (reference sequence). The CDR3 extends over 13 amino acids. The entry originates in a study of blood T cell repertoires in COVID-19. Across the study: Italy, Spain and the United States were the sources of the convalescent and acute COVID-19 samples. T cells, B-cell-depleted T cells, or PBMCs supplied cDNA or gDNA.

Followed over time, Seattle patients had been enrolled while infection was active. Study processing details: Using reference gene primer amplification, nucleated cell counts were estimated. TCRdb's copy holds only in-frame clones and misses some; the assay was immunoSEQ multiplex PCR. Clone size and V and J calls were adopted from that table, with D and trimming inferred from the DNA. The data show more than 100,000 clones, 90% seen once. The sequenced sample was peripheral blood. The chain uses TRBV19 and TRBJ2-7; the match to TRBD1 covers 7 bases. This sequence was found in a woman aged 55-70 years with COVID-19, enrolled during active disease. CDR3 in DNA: TGTGCCAGTAGTATAGGAGGGGGCGACGAGCAGTACTTC. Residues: CASSIGGGDEQYF.